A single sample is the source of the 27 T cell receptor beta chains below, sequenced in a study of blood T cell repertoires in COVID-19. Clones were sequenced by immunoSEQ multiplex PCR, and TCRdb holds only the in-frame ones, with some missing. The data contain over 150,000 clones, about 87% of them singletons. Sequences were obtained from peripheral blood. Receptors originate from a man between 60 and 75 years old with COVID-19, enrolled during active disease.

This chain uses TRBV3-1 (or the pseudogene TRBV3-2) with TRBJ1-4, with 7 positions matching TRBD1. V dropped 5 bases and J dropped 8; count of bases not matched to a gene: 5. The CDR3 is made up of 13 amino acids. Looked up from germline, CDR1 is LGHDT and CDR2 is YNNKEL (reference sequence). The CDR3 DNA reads TGTGCCAGCAGCAACAGGGGAGACGAAAAACTGTTTTTT. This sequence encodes CASSNRGDEKLFF.

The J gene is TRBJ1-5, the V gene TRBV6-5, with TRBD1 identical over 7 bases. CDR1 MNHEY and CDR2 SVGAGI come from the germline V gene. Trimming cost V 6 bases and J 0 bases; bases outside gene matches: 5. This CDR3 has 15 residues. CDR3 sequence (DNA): TGTGCCAGCAGGTGGGGGACAGATAGCAATCAGCCCCAGCATTTT. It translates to CASRWGTDSNQPQHF.

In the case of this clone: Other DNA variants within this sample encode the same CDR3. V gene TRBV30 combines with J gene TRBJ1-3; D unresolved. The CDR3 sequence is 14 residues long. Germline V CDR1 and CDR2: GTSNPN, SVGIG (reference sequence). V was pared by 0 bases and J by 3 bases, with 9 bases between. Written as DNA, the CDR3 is TGTGCCTGGAGTGTATCAGGTGGTGGAAACACCATATATTTT. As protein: CAWSVSGGGNTIYF.

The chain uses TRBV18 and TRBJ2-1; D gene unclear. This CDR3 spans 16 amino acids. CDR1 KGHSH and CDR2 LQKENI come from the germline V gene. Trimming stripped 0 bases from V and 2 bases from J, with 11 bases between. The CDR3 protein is CASSPPKAGTYNEQFF. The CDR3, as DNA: TGTGCCAGCTCACCACCTAAAGCAGGAACCTACAATGAGCAGTTCTTC.

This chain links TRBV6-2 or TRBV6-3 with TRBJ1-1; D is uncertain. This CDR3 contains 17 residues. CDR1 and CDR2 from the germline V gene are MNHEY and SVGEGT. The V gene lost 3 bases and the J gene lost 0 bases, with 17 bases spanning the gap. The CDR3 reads CASSYPGKLFLNTEAFF. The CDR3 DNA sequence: TGTGCCAGCAGTTATCCCGGGAAGCTATTCTTGAACACTGAAGCTTTCTTT.

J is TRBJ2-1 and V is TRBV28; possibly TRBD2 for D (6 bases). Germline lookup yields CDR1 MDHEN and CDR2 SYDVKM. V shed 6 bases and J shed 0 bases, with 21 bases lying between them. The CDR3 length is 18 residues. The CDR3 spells CASRSTGLGERSYNEQFF. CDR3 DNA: TGTGCCAGCAGATCAACGGGACTTGGGGAACGCTCCTACAATGAGCAGTTCTTC.

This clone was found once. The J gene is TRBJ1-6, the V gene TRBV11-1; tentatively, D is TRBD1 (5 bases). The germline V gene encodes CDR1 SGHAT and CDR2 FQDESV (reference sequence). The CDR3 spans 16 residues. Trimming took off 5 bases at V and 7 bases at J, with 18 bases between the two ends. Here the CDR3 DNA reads TGTGCCAGCAGCGTCCAGGGATTATCCCACAATTCACCCCTCCACTTT. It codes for CASSVQGLSHNSPLHF. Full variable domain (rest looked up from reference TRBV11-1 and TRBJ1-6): EAEVAQSPRYKITEKSQAVAFWCDPISGHATLYWYRQILGQGPELLVQFQDESVVDDSQLPKDRFSAERLKGVDSTLKIQPAELGDSAMYLCASSVQGLSHNSPLHFGNGTRLTVT.

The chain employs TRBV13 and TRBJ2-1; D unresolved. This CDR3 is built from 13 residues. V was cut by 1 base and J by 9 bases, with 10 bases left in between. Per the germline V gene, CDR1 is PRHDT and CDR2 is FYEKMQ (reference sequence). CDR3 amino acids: CASSLVIAGEQFF. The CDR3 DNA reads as TGTGCCAGCAGCTTAGTAATAGCCGGTGAGCAGTTCTTC.

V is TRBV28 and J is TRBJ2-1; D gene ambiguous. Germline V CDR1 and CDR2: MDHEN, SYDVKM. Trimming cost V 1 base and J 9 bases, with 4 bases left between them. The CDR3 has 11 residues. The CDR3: CASSLFSEQFF. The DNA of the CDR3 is TGTGCCAGCAGTTTATTCAGTGAGCAGTTCTTC.

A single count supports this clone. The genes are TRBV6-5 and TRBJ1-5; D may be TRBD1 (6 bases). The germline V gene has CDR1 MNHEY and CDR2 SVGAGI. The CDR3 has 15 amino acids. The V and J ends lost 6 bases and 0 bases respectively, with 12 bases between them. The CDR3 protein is CASRQNRDSNQPQHF. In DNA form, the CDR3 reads TGTGCCAGCAGACAAAACAGGGATAGCAATCAGCCCCAGCATTTT.

Written as DNA, the CDR3 is TGTGCCAGCAGTTTAGAATTAGGGGGTGTGACCGGGGAGCTGTTTTTT. Encoded protein: CASSLELGGVTGELFF. This chain joins TRBV27 and TRBJ2-2; D possibly corresponds to TRBD1 (6 bases). The CDR3 length is 16 residues. V lost 2 bases and J lost 5, with 15 bases in between. Per the germline V gene, CDR1 is MNHEY and CDR2 is SMNVEV (reference sequence).

CDR3 in DNA: TGTGCCAGCAGAGCCGACAGGGACTCCCTCTATGGCTACACCTTC. This gives the protein CASRADRDSLYGYTF. The rearrangement links TRBV6-4 to TRBJ1-2; TRBD1 matches at 7 bases. Per the germline V gene, CDR1 is MRHNA and CDR2 is SNTAGT. The CDR3 spans 15 residues. Losses at the gene ends were 6 bases for V and 4 bases for J; bases not matched to a gene: 11.

The CDR3 loop reads CASSTPTAMNTEAFF. The CDR3 bases are TGTGCCAGCAGTACCCCGACAGCAATGAACACTGAAGCTTTCTTT. V and J are TRBV27 and TRBJ1-1; perhaps TRBD1 as D (5 bases). Trimming stripped 5 bases from V and 0 bases from J, with 13 bases between. The germline CDR1 and CDR2 sequences are MNHEY and SMNVEV (reference sequence). This CDR3 is built from 15 residues.

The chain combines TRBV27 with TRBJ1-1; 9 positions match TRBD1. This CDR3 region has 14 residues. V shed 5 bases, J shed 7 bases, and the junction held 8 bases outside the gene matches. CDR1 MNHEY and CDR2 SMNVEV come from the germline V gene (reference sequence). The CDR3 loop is CASSPHRGQVEAFF. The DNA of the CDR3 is TGTGCCAGCAGTCCTCACAGGGGGCAGGTTGAAGCTTTCTTT.

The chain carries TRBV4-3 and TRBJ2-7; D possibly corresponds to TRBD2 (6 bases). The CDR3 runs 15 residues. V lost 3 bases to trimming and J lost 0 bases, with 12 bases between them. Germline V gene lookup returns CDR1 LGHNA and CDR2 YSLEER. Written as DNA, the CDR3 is TGCGCCAGCAGCCAGCTGGGGGAGGCCTCCTACGAGCAGTACTTC. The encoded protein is CASSQLGEASYEQYF.

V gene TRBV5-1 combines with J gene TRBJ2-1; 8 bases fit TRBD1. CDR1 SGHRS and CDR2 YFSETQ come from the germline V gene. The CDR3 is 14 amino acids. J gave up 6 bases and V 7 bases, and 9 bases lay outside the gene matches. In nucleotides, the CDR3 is TGCGCCAGCCGGCCTGTTACAGGGGGCAATGAGCAGTTCTTC. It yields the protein CASRPVTGGNEQFF.

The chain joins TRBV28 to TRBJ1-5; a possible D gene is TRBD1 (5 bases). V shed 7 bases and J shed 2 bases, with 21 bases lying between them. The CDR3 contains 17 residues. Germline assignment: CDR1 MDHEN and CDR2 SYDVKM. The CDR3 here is CASIRGDLFHGNQPQHF. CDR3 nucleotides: TGTGCCAGCATCCGGGGGGACCTTTTTCATGGCAATCAGCCCCAGCATTTT.

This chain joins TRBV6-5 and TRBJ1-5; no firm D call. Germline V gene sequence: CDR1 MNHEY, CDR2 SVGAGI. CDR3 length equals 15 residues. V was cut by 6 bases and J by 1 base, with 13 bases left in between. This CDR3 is CASSVSGFSNQPQHF. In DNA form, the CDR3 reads TGTGCCAGCAGCGTGTCGGGATTCAGCAATCAGCCCCAGCATTTT.

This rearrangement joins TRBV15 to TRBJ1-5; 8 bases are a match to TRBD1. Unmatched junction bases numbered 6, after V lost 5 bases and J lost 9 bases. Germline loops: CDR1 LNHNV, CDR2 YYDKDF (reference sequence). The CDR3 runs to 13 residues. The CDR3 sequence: CATSRDRSPPQHF. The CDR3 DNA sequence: TGTGCCACCAGCCGGGACAGGTCACCGCCCCAGCATTTT. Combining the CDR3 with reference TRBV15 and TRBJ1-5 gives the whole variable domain DAMVIQNPRYQVTQFGKPVTLSCSQTLNHNVMYWYQQKSSQAPKLLFHYYDKDFNNEADTPDNFQSRRPNTSFCFLDIRSPGLGDTAMYLCATSRDRSPPQHFGDGTRLSIL.

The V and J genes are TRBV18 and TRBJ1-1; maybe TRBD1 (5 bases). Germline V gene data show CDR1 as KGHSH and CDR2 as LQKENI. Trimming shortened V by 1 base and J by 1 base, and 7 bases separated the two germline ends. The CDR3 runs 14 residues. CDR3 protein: CASSPQGSNTEAFF. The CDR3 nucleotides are TGTGCCAGCTCACCACAGGGGTCGAACACTGAAGCTTTCTTT. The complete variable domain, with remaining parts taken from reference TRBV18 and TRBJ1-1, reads NAGVMQNPRHLVRRRGQEARLRCSPMKGHSHVYWYRQLPEEGLKFMVYLQKENIIDESGMPKERFSAEFPKEGPSILRIQQVVRGDSAAYFCASSPQGSNTEAFFGQGTRLTVV.

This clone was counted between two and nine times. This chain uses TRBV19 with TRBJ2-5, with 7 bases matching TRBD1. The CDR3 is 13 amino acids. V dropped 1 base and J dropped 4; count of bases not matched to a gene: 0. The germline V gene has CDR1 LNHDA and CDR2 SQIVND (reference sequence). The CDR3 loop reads CASSIGTGETQYF. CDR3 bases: TGTGCCAGTAGTATAGGGACAGGAGAGACCCAGTACTTC.

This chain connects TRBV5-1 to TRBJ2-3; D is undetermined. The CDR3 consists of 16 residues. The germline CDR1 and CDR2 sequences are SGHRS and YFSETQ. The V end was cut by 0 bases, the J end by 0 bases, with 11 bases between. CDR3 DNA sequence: TGCGCCAGCAGCTTGGAACCAGAAATCAGCACAGATACGCAGTATTTT. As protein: CASSLEPEISTDTQYF.

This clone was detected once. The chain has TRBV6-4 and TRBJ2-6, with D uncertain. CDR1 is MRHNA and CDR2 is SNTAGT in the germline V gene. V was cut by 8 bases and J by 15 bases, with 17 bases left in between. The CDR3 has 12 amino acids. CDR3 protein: CASFAVLADLTF. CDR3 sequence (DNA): TGTGCCAGCTTTGCTGTCCTGGCCGACCTGACTTTC.

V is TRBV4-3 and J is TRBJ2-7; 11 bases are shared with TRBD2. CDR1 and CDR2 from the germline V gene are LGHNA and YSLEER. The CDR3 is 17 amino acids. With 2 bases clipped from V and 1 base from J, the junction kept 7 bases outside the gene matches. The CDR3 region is CASSQHSGRAGSYEQYF. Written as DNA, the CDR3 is TGCGCCAGCAGCCAACATAGCGGGAGGGCCGGGTCCTACGAGCAGTACTTC.

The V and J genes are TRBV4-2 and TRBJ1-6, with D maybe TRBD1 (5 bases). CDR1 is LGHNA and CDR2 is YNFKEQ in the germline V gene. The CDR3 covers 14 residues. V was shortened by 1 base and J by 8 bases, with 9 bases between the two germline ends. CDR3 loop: CASSQAGNDSPLHF. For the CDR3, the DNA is TGTGCCAGCAGCCAAGCAGGGAATGATTCACCCCTCCACTTT.

DNA for the CDR3: TGTGCCAGCAGCCAATTCCCAGGGGAGACCCAGTACTTC. The encoded protein is CASSQFPGETQYF. The genes are TRBV3-1 (or the pseudogene TRBV3-2) and TRBJ2-5; TRBD1 is a possible D gene (5 bases). The CDR3 consists of 13 residues. Trimming left V 2 bases short and J 5 bases short, with 9 bases between. Germline V gives CDR1 LGHDT, CDR2 YNNKEL (reference sequence).

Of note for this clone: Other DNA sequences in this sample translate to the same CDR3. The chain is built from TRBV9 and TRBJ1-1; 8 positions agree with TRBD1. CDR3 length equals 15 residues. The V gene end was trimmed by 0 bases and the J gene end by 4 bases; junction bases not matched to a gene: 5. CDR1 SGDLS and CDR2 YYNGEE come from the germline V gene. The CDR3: CASSVGVTGGTEAFF. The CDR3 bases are TGTGCCAGCAGCGTAGGGGTAACAGGGGGCACTGAAGCTTTCTTT. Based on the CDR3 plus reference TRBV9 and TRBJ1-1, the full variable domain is DSGVTQTPKHLITATGQRVTLRCSPRSGDLSVYWYQQSLDQGLQFLIQYYNGEERAKGNILERFSAQQFPDLHSELNLSSLELGDSALYFCASSVGVTGGTEAFFGQGTRLTVV.